This T cell receptor beta chain derives from a study of blood T cell repertoires in COVID-19. Study details: Both acute and convalescent COVID-19 samples were obtained from the United States, Italy and Spain. T cells, B-cell-depleted T cells, or PBMCs provided the cDNA or gDNA that served as material.

Clones were sequenced by immunoSEQ multiplex PCR, and TCRdb holds only the in-frame ones, with some missing. Of approximately 200,000 clones in the sample, approximately 84% are singletons; the top ten hold 2.5% to 3.5%. Recruitment covered about 26 US areas and drew participants whose ages spanned roughly 18 to 100 years. Two negative PCRs, clearance, or symptom resolution were required of recovered Cohort 3 donors. CDR1 and CDR2 from the germline V gene are SGHAT and FQDESV (reference sequence). V shed 2 bases and J shed 5 bases, with 9 bases lying between them. This CDR3 comprises 13 residues. The sequencing input was PBMCs or T cells enriched from blood (not recorded which). This clonotype was sampled from a woman aged 25 to 39 who had recovered from COVID-19. The chain couples TRBV11-1 to TRBJ1-1; D uncertain. CDR3 loop: CASSLQPRTEAFF. CDR3 bases: TGTGCCAGCAGCTTACAGCCGAGGACTGAAGCTTTCTTT.